Each of the 32 T cell receptor beta chains below was sequenced from the same sample in a study of blood T cell repertoires in COVID-19. Method: immunoSEQ multiplex PCR; TCRdb's copy keeps in-frame clones and lacks some. The sample has some 140,000 clones; roughly nine tenths are singletons. The sample taken for sequencing was peripheral blood. The origin of the receptors is a man between 45 and 60 years old with acute or convalescent COVID-19.

This clone was found once. This chain uses TRBV28 with TRBJ2-2, with D possibly TRBD1 on 6 matching bases. Germline V gene data show CDR1 as MDHEN and CDR2 as SYDVKM. The V and J ends lost 10 bases and 9 bases respectively, with 24 bases between them. The CDR3 contains 15 residues. The CDR3, as DNA: TGTGCCACCACGCCCTGGGGGCTTTTGAGCCGGGAGCTGTTTTTT. Protein product: CATTPWGLLSRELFF. The full variable domain, completed using reference TRBV28 and TRBJ2-2, is DVKVTQSSRYLVKRTGEKVFLECVQDMDHENMFWYRQDPGLGLRLIYFSYDVKMKEKGDIPEGYSVSREKKERFSLILESASTNQTSMYLCATTPWGLLSRELFFGEGSRLTVL.

To note about this clone: Other DNA sequences in this specimen translate into the identical CDR3. The chain recombines TRBV6-2 or TRBV6-3 with TRBJ1-5; D uncertain. Looked up from germline, CDR1 is MNHEY and CDR2 is SVGEGT. With 4 bases removed from V and 1 base from J, the gap between germline ends came to 8 bases. This CDR3 is 14 amino acids long. CDR3 protein: CASSWTGSNQPQHF. CDR3 bases: TGTGCCAGCAGTTGGACGGGAAGCAATCAGCCCCAGCATTTT.

The rearrangement links TRBV5-8 to TRBJ1-6; tentatively, D is TRBD1 (5 bases). The CDR3 is made up of 16 amino acids. Per the germline V gene, CDR1 is SGHTS and CDR2 is YDEGEE. V dropped 5 bases and J dropped 7 bases, with 19 bases sitting between them. The CDR3 here is CASRRTTGNYNSPLHF. CDR3 DNA: TGTGCCAGCAGAAGGACTACAGGAAATTACAATTCACCCCTCCACTTT.

The rearrangement links TRBV7-9 to TRBJ1-2, with TRBD1 identical over 9 bases. Germline V CDR1 and CDR2: SEHNR, FQNEAQ (reference sequence). After removal of 2 bases from V and 3 bases from J, the junction contained 7 bases not matched to a gene. This CDR3 is built from 16 residues. The CDR3 DNA is TGTGCCAGCAGCTTAACTGCAACAGGGGGCGACTATGGCTACACCTTC. Protein product: CASSLTATGGDYGYTF.

V is TRBV11-2 and J is TRBJ1-3; 8 bases are a match to TRBD1. The CDR3 has 15 residues. The junction had 6 bases not matched to a gene; V was cut back by 5 bases and J by 3 bases. Germline V gene sequence: CDR1 SGHAT, CDR2 FQNNGV. CDR3 coding DNA: TGTGCCAGCAGCCCGAGACAGGGGAATGGAAACACCATATATTTT. It codes for CASSPRQGNGNTIYF.

This rearrangement joins TRBV5-1 to TRBJ2-5, with 7 bases lining up with TRBD2. Germline lookup yields CDR1 SGHRS and CDR2 YFSETQ. V was clipped by 3 bases and J by 4 bases; unmatched bases: 9. CDR3 length equals 15 residues. The CDR3 nucleotides are TGCGCCAGCAGCTCTAGCGGCGGAGGTGGAGAGACCCAGTACTTC. Translated: CASSSSGGGGETQYF.

This clone was detected only a few times. The genes are TRBV7-3 and TRBJ2-7, with TRBD1 identical over 10 bases. The germline gives CDR1 SGHTA, CDR2 FQGTGA. Trimming cost V 5 bases and J 7 bases; bases outside gene matches: 8. This CDR3 is built from 14 residues. CDR3 region: CASSSAGQGSEQYF. In nucleotides, the CDR3 is TGTGCCAGCAGCAGTGCGGGACAGGGGTCGGAGCAGTACTTC.

The V call is TRBV7-9, the J call TRBJ2-5; D unresolved. Germline-derived CDR1 and CDR2 are SEHNR and FQNEAQ (reference sequence). Trimming shortened V by 4 bases and J by 5 bases, and 5 bases separated the two germline ends. This CDR3 contains 11 residues. CDR3 in amino acids: CASSSVETQYF. Written as DNA, the CDR3 is TGTGCCAGCAGCTCCGTGGAGACCCAGTACTTC.

V and J are TRBV10-3 and TRBJ2-2, with 7 bases fitting TRBD1. V shed 2 bases, J shed 3 bases, and the junction held 12 bases outside the gene matches. The CDR3 has 18 amino acids. Looked up from germline, CDR1 is ENHRY and CDR2 is SYGVKD. CDR3: CAISEAKTRDRDTGELFF. The DNA for the CDR3 is TGTGCCATCAGTGAGGCGAAGACCAGGGACAGAGACACCGGGGAGCTGTTTTTT.

The rearrangement joins TRBV5-1 to TRBJ2-2, with 9 positions matching TRBD1. The V gene end was trimmed by 4 bases and the J gene end by 4 bases; junction bases not matched to a gene: 8. Germline assignment: CDR1 SGHRS and CDR2 YFSETQ. CDR3 length: 16 residues. CDR3 nucleotide sequence: TGCGCCAGCAGCCCACGACAGGGGGGTTTCACCGGGGAGCTGTTTTTT. Its protein is CASSPRQGGFTGELFF.

With respect to this clone: The junction and the germline gene differ at one end; a read error may be behind it. The chain recombines TRBV7-7 with TRBJ2-3; D is perhaps TRBD2 (5 bases). From germline, CDR1 is SSHAT and CDR2 FNYEAQ (reference sequence). This CDR3 has 14 amino acids. The CDR3 reads CASSLRGSTDTQYF. CDR3 nucleotide sequence: TGTGCTAGCAGCTTGCGAGGGAGCACAGATACGCAGTATTTT.

CDR3 DNA sequence: TGTGCCAGCAGCTTCTCGGTTGCTAGCGGGGATTACGAGCAGTACGTC. Translation: CASSFSVASGDYEQYV. V usage is TRBV11-2 and J usage is TRBJ2-7; 9 bases match TRBD2. The CDR3 has 16 residues. V lost 3 bases and J lost 4; bases outside the gene matches: 10. The germline V gene has CDR1 SGHAT and CDR2 FQNNGV.

V gene TRBV3-1 (or the pseudogene TRBV3-2) combines with J gene TRBJ1-4, with D possibly TRBD1 on 6 matching bases. The CDR3 totals 13 residues. V was trimmed by 5 bases and J by 7 bases, leaving 11 bases between them. Germline assignment: CDR1 LGHDT and CDR2 YNNKEL (reference sequence). CDR3 amino acids: CASSAGTPEKLFF. DNA of the CDR3: TGTGCCAGCAGCGCCGGGACACCTGAAAAACTGTTTTTT.

The chain links TRBV30 to TRBJ1-4; perhaps TRBD1 as D (5 bases). Trimming pared 5 bases from V and 7 bases from J, leaving 14 bases between. The CDR3 runs 13 residues. Germline-derived CDR1 and CDR2 are GTSNPN and SVGIG (reference sequence). CDR3 DNA: TGTGCCTGGGACCAGGGTTACATTGAAAAACTGTTTTTT. This codes for CAWDQGYIEKLFF.

DNA of the CDR3: TGCGCCAGTACTTATAGCGGGAGTGACACCGGGGAGCTGTTTTTT. This codes for CASTYSGSDTGELFF. The chain links TRBV5-1 to TRBJ2-2; 9 bases line up with TRBD2. V gave up 8 bases and J gave up 3 bases; unmatched junction bases: 8. Germline-derived CDR1 and CDR2 are SGHRS and YFSETQ. This CDR3 region has 15 residues.

A remark on this clone: Its ends do not fully match the called genes, so a read error is possible. This sequence joins TRBV2 and TRBJ1-1; the match to TRBD1 covers 11 bases. Germline V lookup: CDR1 SNHLY, CDR2 FYNNEI. The CDR3 is 17 amino acids. CDR3 residues: CASSEGDRGTTNTEAFF. The CDR3, as DNA: TGTGCCAGCAGCGAAGGGGACAGGGGGACGACTAACACTGAAGCTTTCTTT.

V gene TRBV9 combines with J gene TRBJ2-3; TRBD2 agrees at 8 bases. CDR1 SGDLS and CDR2 YYNGEE come from the germline V gene. The CDR3 is 16 residues long. Germline trimming cut 0 bases from V and 3 bases from J; bases unmatched to any gene: 6. CDR3 DNA sequence: TGTGCCAGCAGCGTAGCCGGGGGGGGTCGGACAGATACGCAGTATTTT. Its protein is CASSVAGGGRTDTQYF.

The chain uses TRBV9 and TRBJ2-3; 7 bases are shared with TRBD1. Per the germline V gene, CDR1 is SGDLS and CDR2 is YYNGEE. There are 15 residues in the CDR3. V gave up 4 bases and J gave up 1 base; unmatched junction bases: 6. This CDR3 is CASSRGGAGTDTQYF. CDR3 sequence (DNA): TGTGCCAGCAGCCGAGGGGGCGCGGGCACAGATACGCAGTATTTT.

The chain combines TRBV27 with TRBJ2-7, with unresolved D. The CDR3 spans 11 residues. V was shortened by 5 bases and J by 3 bases, with 5 bases between the two germline ends. Looked up from germline, CDR1 is MNHEY and CDR2 is SMNVEV (reference sequence). The CDR3 DNA follows: TGTGCCAGCAGTAATTACTACGAGCAGTACTTC. It yields the protein CASSNYYEQYF.

The chain is built from TRBV7-2 and TRBJ2-1; D is perhaps TRBD2 (6 bases). Germline values: CDR1 SGHTA, CDR2 FQGNSA. This CDR3 has 14 residues. Trimming took 5 bases from V and 8 from J, leaving 16 bases between them. In nucleotides, the CDR3 is TGTGCCAGCAGCGGAAGGTGGGGGACTGATGAGCAGTTCTTC. As protein: CASSGRWGTDEQFF.

The chain uses TRBV29-1 and TRBJ2-3; the D gene is possibly TRBD1 (6 bases). Germline V gene lookup returns CDR1 SQVTM and CDR2 ANQGSEA. The CDR3 sequence is 14 residues long. V lost 4 bases to trimming and J lost 2 bases, with 13 bases between them. The CDR3, as DNA: TGCAGCGTTGTGGACAGAATTAACACAGATACGCAGTATTTT. This gives the protein CSVVDRINTDTQYF.

The V and J genes are TRBV4-1 and TRBJ1-6; D might be TRBD1 (6 bases). Germline V gives CDR1 MGHRA, CDR2 YSYEKL. The CDR3 totals 16 residues. Trimming cost V 5 bases and J 4 bases, with 15 bases left between them. CDR3 sequence reads: CASSFRDTDYNSPLHF. The DNA of the CDR3 is TGCGCCAGCAGCTTCCGGGACACTGATTATAATTCACCCCTCCACTTT.

The V and J genes are TRBV28 and TRBJ2-2, with 9 bases identical to TRBD1. With V trimmed by 2 bases and J by 7 bases, 5 bases remained unmatched. The CDR3 is 15 amino acids. Germline values: CDR1 MDHEN, CDR2 SYDVKM. This CDR3 reads CASSLNRGPGGELFF. Here the CDR3 DNA reads TGTGCCAGCAGTTTAAACAGGGGGCCTGGCGGGGAGCTGTTTTTT. Combining the CDR3 with reference TRBV28 and TRBJ2-2 gives the whole variable domain DVKVTQSSRYLVKRTGEKVFLECVQDMDHENMFWYRQDPGLGLRLIYFSYDVKMKEKGDIPEGYSVSREKKERFSLILESASTNQTSMYLCASSLNRGPGGELFFGEGSRLTVL.

This chain connects TRBV6-5 to TRBJ1-1; D is ambiguous. This CDR3 has 11 amino acids. The V and J ends lost 2 bases and 8 bases respectively, with 6 bases between them. Germline-derived CDR1 and CDR2 are MNHEY and SVGAGI. The CDR3 here is CASSYAEEAFF. The CDR3 region has the DNA TGTGCCAGCAGTTACGCGGAGGAAGCTTTCTTT.

CDR3 sequence reads: CASSLVGTGGNEQFF. The CDR3 nucleotides read TGTGCCAGCAGCTTAGTCGGGACAGGGGGCAATGAGCAGTTCTTC. This chain connects TRBV7-9 to TRBJ2-1; TRBD1 matches at 11 bases. Trimming at V came to 1 base and at J to 6 bases, leaving 2 bases not matched to a gene. Germline V CDR1 and CDR2: SEHNR, FQNEAQ (reference sequence). The CDR3 loop spans 15 amino acids.

The chain employs TRBV5-1 and TRBJ2-1, with a tentative D call TRBD2 (6 bases). CDR1 and CDR2 (germline): SGHRS, YFSETQ. The CDR3 spans 14 residues. Trimming stripped 5 bases from V and 4 bases from J, with 13 bases between. CDR3 region: CASRGGGTYNEQFF. The CDR3 DNA follows: TGCGCCAGCAGGGGCGGAGGGACTTACAATGAGCAGTTCTTC.

The chain combines TRBV7-2 with TRBJ2-7; the match to TRBD2 covers 14 bases. Germline CDR1 SGHTA, CDR2 FQGNSA. The CDR3 runs to 16 residues. J lost 6 bases, V lost 5 bases, and 9 bases had no gene match. This CDR3 reads CASSLSFGLAGGEQYF. In nucleotides, the CDR3 is TGTGCCAGCAGCCTCTCCTTCGGACTAGCGGGGGGCGAGCAGTACTTC.

The V gene is TRBV6-5, the J gene TRBJ1-2, with D maybe TRBD1 (6 bases). V dropped 0 bases and J dropped 4 bases, with 9 bases sitting between them. The CDR3 contains 14 residues. Germline V lookup: CDR1 MNHEY, CDR2 SVGAGI. Here the CDR3 reads CASSYSVGGYGYTF. CDR3 sequence (DNA): TGTGCCAGCAGTTACTCGGTAGGGGGCTATGGCTACACCTTC.

This clone was observed a handful of times. The chain joins TRBV9 to TRBJ2-1; D might be TRBD2 (6 bases). This CDR3 has 15 amino acids. Germline lookup yields CDR1 SGDLS and CDR2 YYNGEE. The ends were cut back, 0 bases at V and 5 bases at J, with 12 bases in the middle. This chain's CDR3 is CASSVGRGLHNEQFF. In DNA, the CDR3 is TGTGCCAGCAGCGTAGGGAGGGGACTCCACAATGAGCAGTTCTTC. Full variable domain (outside the CDR3, taken from reference TRBV9 and TRBJ2-1): DSGVTQTPKHLITATGQRVTLRCSPRSGDLSVYWYQQSLDQGLQFLIQYYNGEERAKGNILERFSAQQFPDLHSELNLSSLELGDSALYFCASSVGRGLHNEQFFGPGTRLTVL.

This chain connects TRBV3-1 (or the pseudogene TRBV3-2) to TRBJ2-5; D unclear. Germline CDR1 LGHDT, CDR2 YNNKEL (reference sequence). CDR3 length: 15 residues. Trimming stripped 2 bases from V and 0 bases from J, with 10 bases between. The CDR3: CASSQFRRNQETQYF. The CDR3 bases are TGTGCCAGCAGCCAATTTCGCAGGAACCAAGAGACCCAGTACTTC.

J is TRBJ1-5 and V is TRBV7-8; tentative D call: TRBD1 (5 bases). V lost 2 bases and J 3 bases, leaving 11 bases between the germline ends. Germline V gives CDR1 SGHVS, CDR2 FQNEAQ. The CDR3 runs to 15 residues. The CDR3 loop reads CASSLLRGHNQPQHF. The CDR3 DNA is TGTGCCAGCAGCTTACTAAGGGGTCACAATCAGCCCCAGCATTTT.

This clone was counted a single time. The CDR3 loop is CASSLGGNVAGNTIYF. CDR3 in DNA: TGCGCCAGCAGCTTGGGGGGCAACGTCGCTGGAAACACCATATATTTT. The chain is built from TRBV5-1 and TRBJ1-3, with D possibly matching TRBD1 (5 bases). The germline V gene has CDR1 SGHRS and CDR2 YFSETQ. V dropped 0 bases and J dropped 2 bases, with 12 bases sitting between them. The CDR3 runs 16 residues.